One and the same sample provided the 28 T cell receptor beta chains below, sequenced in a study of blood T cell repertoires in COVID-19. Method: immunoSEQ multiplex PCR; TCRdb's copy keeps in-frame clones and lacks some. This table has about 67,000 clones, approximately 87% appearing once. Sequenced material: peripheral blood. The source of these receptors is a man aged 45-60 years with active COVID-19.

This chain connects TRBV5-1 to TRBJ2-3; D is possibly TRBD1 (8 bases). Germline V gene lookup returns CDR1 SGHRS and CDR2 YFSETQ. The V gene lost 4 bases and the J gene lost 5 bases, with 20 bases spanning the gap. This CDR3 has 16 amino acids. CDR3 DNA: TGCGCCAGCAGCCCGGGAGGACAGGGAGGCCGAGATACGCAGTATTTT. Encoded protein: CASSPGGQGGRDTQYF.

This chain joins TRBV5-1 and TRBJ2-5, with 16 nucleotides matching TRBD2. The CDR3 covers 17 residues. J lost 9 bases, V lost 4 bases, and 12 bases had no gene match. The germline V gene has CDR1 SGHRS and CDR2 YFSETQ. DNA of the CDR3: TGCGCCAGCAGCCTGGGACTAGCGGGGGGGACCAAGAAGTCCCAGTACTTC. Its protein is CASSLGLAGGTKKSQYF.

This chain connects TRBV2 to TRBJ2-3; 7 bases are a match to TRBD2. With V trimmed by 5 bases and J by 0 bases, 5 bases remained unmatched. The length of the CDR3 is 15 residues. Germline CDR1 is SNHLY and CDR2 is FYNNEI. The CDR3 loop is CASSYKRGSTDTQYF. The CDR3 DNA follows: TGTGCCAGCAGTTACAAGCGGGGAAGCACAGATACGCAGTATTTT.

J is TRBJ2-7 and V is TRBV28; 7 positions agree with TRBD1. From germline, CDR1 is MDHEN and CDR2 SYDVKM. Losses at the gene ends were 8 bases for V and 4 bases for J; bases not matched to a gene: 8. The CDR3 has 13 residues. The CDR3 coding sequence is TGTGCCAGCTCGGGACAGAACTTTTACGAGCAGTACTTC. It codes for CASSGQNFYEQYF. The variable domain in full, with the rest retrieved from reference TRBV28 and TRBJ2-7, is DVKVTQSSRYLVKRTGEKVFLECVQDMDHENMFWYRQDPGLGLRLIYFSYDVKMKEKGDIPEGYSVSREKKERFSLILESASTNQTSMYLCASSGQNFYEQYFGPGTRLTVT.

The genes are TRBV24-1 and TRBJ2-7; TRBD1 agrees at 7 bases. This CDR3 comprises 19 residues. Unmatched junction bases numbered 23, after V lost 3 bases and J lost 7 bases. The germline gives CDR1 KGHDR, CDR2 SFDVKD. The CDR3 is CATSDDKGDSPTGFLEQYF. CDR3 DNA sequence: TGTGCCACCAGTGATGATAAAGGGGACAGCCCGACAGGGTTTTTGGAGCAGTACTTC.

The chain links TRBV11-2 to TRBJ2-5, with D possibly matching TRBD1 (6 bases). The CDR3 sequence is 18 residues long. Germline V gene lookup returns CDR1 SGHAT and CDR2 FQNNGV. V lost 1 base to trimming and J lost 1 base, with 19 bases between them. CDR3 sequence reads: CASSLVGAPGHPQETQYF. Written as DNA, the CDR3 is TGTGCCAGCAGCTTAGTAGGGGCACCGGGACACCCCCAAGAGACCCAGTACTTC. The whole variable domain, filled in from reference TRBV11-2 and TRBJ2-5, reads EAGVAQSPRYKIIEKRQSVAFWCNPISGHATLYWYQQILGQGPKLLIQFQNNGVVDDSQLPKDRFSAERLKGVDSTLKIQPAKLEDSAVYLCASSLVGAPGHPQETQYFGPGTRLLVL.

The CDR3 sequence is CASSFRTRGTDTQYF. CDR3 nucleotide sequence: TGTGCCAGCAGCTTTCGGACTAGGGGCACAGATACGCAGTATTTT. The chain is built from TRBV7-8 and TRBJ2-3, with TRBD2 matching 7 bases. V lost 3 bases and J lost 1; bases outside the gene matches: 4. The germline V gene has CDR1 SGHVS and CDR2 FQNEAQ. The CDR3 is made up of 15 amino acids.

A note on this clone: An end of the junction differs from the germline gene, which may be a read error. The rearrangement links TRBV7-7 to TRBJ2-5; D is possibly TRBD2 (5 bases). Germline CDR1 and CDR2: SSHAT and FNYEAQ (reference sequence). This CDR3 is 15 amino acids long. This CDR3 reads CASSLMGSGEETQYF. As DNA, the CDR3 is TGTGCTAGCAGCTTAATGGGGAGTGGGGAAGAGACCCAGTACTTC.

The rearrangement joins TRBV5-1 to TRBJ2-2, with TRBD1 matching 7 bases. J gave up 3 bases and V 4 bases, and 3 bases lay outside the gene matches. This CDR3 is built from 14 residues. In germline, CDR1 is SGHRS, CDR2 YFSETQ. The chain's CDR3 is CASSLTGYTGELFF. The CDR3 DNA sequence: TGCGCCAGCAGCCTGACAGGGTACACCGGGGAGCTGTTTTTT.

J is TRBJ1-3 and V is TRBV7-3; weak D call: TRBD1 (5 bases). The CDR3 has 15 residues. In germline, CDR1 is SGHTA, CDR2 FQGTGA. Trimming stripped 2 bases from V and 0 bases from J, with 8 bases between. CDR3 nucleotide sequence: TGTGCCAGCAGCTTACGGGGGACCTCTGGAAACACCATATATTTT. Amino acid sequence: CASSLRGTSGNTIYF.

The rearrangement joins TRBV11-2 to TRBJ2-3, with D tentatively TRBD2 (6 bases). The V end lost 5 bases, the J end lost 0 bases, and 15 bases lay between the germline ends. This CDR3 spans 16 amino acids. CDR1 is SGHAT and CDR2 is FQNNGV in the germline V gene. The CDR3 nucleotides are TGTGCCAGCAGCCCCCTGGGCGGGGCTAGCACAGATACGCAGTATTTT. This encodes CASSPLGGASTDTQYF. Complete variable domain (other parts from reference TRBV11-2 and TRBJ2-3): EAGVAQSPRYKIIEKRQSVAFWCNPISGHATLYWYQQILGQGPKLLIQFQNNGVVDDSQLPKDRFSAERLKGVDSTLKIQPAKLEDSAVYLCASSPLGGASTDTQYFGPGTRLTVL.

V and J are TRBV7-6 and TRBJ1-2, with 8 positions matching TRBD1. This CDR3 has 15 amino acids. J gave up 4 bases and V 5 bases, and 9 bases lay outside the gene matches. The germline gives CDR1 SGHVS, CDR2 FNYEAQ. CDR3 coding DNA: TGTGCCAGCAGCAAGGGACAGGTCGACATCTATGGCTACACCTTC. It translates to CASSKGQVDIYGYTF.

V gene TRBV4-3 combines with J gene TRBJ2-2; the match to TRBD1 covers 7 bases. V lost 3 bases and J lost 6; bases outside the gene matches: 7. Germline CDR1 reads LGHNA; CDR2 reads YSLEER. The CDR3 covers 15 residues. The CDR3 loop is CASSQTDRLAGELFF. CDR3 DNA: TGCGCCAGCAGCCAGACGGACAGGTTAGCCGGGGAGCTGTTTTTT.

For the CDR3, the DNA is TGTGCCAGCAGTTCCCACACCGACAGGGACCCTCGCCAAAGGGATAGTCGGACTAATGAAAAACTGTTTTTT. Its protein is CASSSHTDRDPRQRDSRTNEKLFF. This chain links TRBV27 with TRBJ1-4; 7 bases line up with TRBD1. The CDR3 consists of 24 residues. The V gene end was trimmed by 4 bases and the J gene end by 2 bases; junction bases not matched to a gene: 31. Looked up from germline, CDR1 is MNHEY and CDR2 is SMNVEV (reference sequence).

The V gene is TRBV4-2, the J gene TRBJ1-5; D possibly corresponds to TRBD1 (5 bases). This CDR3 has 14 amino acids. CDR1 is LGHNA, CDR2 YNFKEQ, per germline. Trimming took 0 bases from V and 5 from J, leaving 8 bases between them. CDR3 residues: CASSQDRGDQPQHF. DNA for the CDR3: TGTGCCAGCAGCCAAGATCGGGGGGATCAGCCCCAGCATTTT.

The chain combines TRBV6-5 with TRBJ2-3; the D is unclear. V was pared by 3 bases and J by 2 bases, with 9 bases between. CDR3 length: 14 residues. Germline V lookup: CDR1 MNHEY, CDR2 SVGAGI. The CDR3 spells CASSYDTATDTQYF. The DNA for the CDR3 is TGTGCCAGCAGTTATGATACAGCCACAGATACGCAGTATTTT.

The gene calls are TRBV2 and TRBJ1-2; TRBD1 matches 7 bases. V was pared by 6 bases and J by 3 bases, with 4 bases of the junction left unmatched. The V gene's germline CDR1 is SNHLY and CDR2 FYNNEI. The CDR3 has 13 residues. The CDR3 loop reads CASRGDSDYGYTF. CDR3 nucleotides: TGTGCCAGCAGGGGGGACAGCGACTATGGCTACACCTTC.

The chain uses TRBV4-3 and TRBJ2-1; 14 nucleotides line up with TRBD2. After removal of 3 bases from V and 1 base from J, the junction contained 11 bases not matched to a gene. Germline V gene lookup returns CDR1 LGHNA and CDR2 YSLEER. This CDR3 comprises 20 residues. The DNA for the CDR3 is TGCGCCAGCAGCCAGGTGGGACTAGCGGGAGCAGGGGGATCCTACAATGAGCAGTTCTTC. It translates to CASSQVGLAGAGGSYNEQFF.

This clone occurred once. The chain employs TRBV28 and TRBJ2-5, with TRBD1 as a possible D gene (6 bases). Germline CDR1 and CDR2: MDHEN and SYDVKM. The CDR3 length is 13 residues. V lost 7 bases and J 5 bases, leaving 14 bases between the germline ends. This chain's CDR3 is CASNSGVLETQYF. For the CDR3, the DNA is TGTGCCAGCAATTCAGGGGTCTTGGAGACCCAGTACTTC.

This chain links TRBV30 with TRBJ1-5; 7 bases fit TRBD1. The CDR3 loop spans 19 amino acids. The germline V gene encodes CDR1 GTSNPN and CDR2 SVGIG (reference sequence). V lost 0 bases and J lost 0; bases outside the gene matches: 14. The CDR3 DNA sequence: TGTGCCTGGAGTGTAAAACGGAACAGGGGAGTTTATAGCAATCAGCCCCAGCATTTT. It translates to CAWSVKRNRGVYSNQPQHF. Drawing the rest from reference TRBV30 and TRBJ1-5, the complete variable domain is SQTIHQWPATLVQPVGSPLSLECTVEGTSNPNLYWYRQAAGRGLQLLFYSVGIGQISSEVPQNLSASRPQDRQFILSSKKLLLSDSGFYLCAWSVKRNRGVYSNQPQHFGDGTRLSIL.

The V gene is TRBV19, the J gene TRBJ1-2; D is perhaps TRBD1 (6 bases). Germline CDR1 and CDR2: LNHDA and SQIVND (reference sequence). V lost 3 bases to trimming and J lost 5 bases, with 16 bases between them. This CDR3 spans 15 amino acids. CDR3 in DNA: TGTGCCAGTAGTATCGGGTCGGGGACATCGTATGGCTACACCTTC. Translation gives CASSIGSGTSYGYTF.

The rearrangement uses TRBV7-2 and TRBJ2-2, with a tentative D call TRBD2 (5 bases). This CDR3 is 15 amino acids long. The V end lost 6 bases, the J end lost 1 base, and 12 bases lay between the germline ends. CDR1 and CDR2 from the germline V gene are SGHTA and FQGNSA. The CDR3 nucleotides are TGTGCCAGCAGTTCATTCGGGGTGAACACCGGGGAGCTGTTTTTT. Translation: CASSSFGVNTGELFF.

The chain has TRBV5-1 and TRBJ1-4; 7 nucleotides line up with TRBD1. Germline V gene data show CDR1 as SGHRS and CDR2 as YFSETQ. V was clipped by 5 bases and J by 8 bases; unmatched bases: 9. The CDR3 sequence is 14 residues long. The CDR3 loop is CASSYDREVEKLFF. The DNA of the CDR3 is TGCGCCAGCAGTTACGACAGGGAGGTCGAAAAACTGTTTTTT. Variable domain in full (rest from reference TRBV5-1 and TRBJ1-4): KAGVTQTPRYLIKTRGQQVTLSCSPISGHRSVSWYQQTPGQGLQFLFEYFSETQRNKGNFPGRFSGRQFSNSRSEMNVSTLELGDSALYLCASSYDREVEKLFFGSGTQLSVL.

V and J are TRBV28 and TRBJ2-3, with 9 bases that match TRBD1. CDR3 size: 16 residues. The junction had 5 bases not matched to a gene; V was cut back by 0 bases and J by 4 bases. Germline CDR1 is MDHEN and CDR2 is SYDVKM. CDR3 residues: CASSLWGQGGADTQYF. For the CDR3, the DNA is TGTGCCAGCAGTTTATGGGGACAGGGTGGTGCAGATACGCAGTATTTT.

The rearrangement uses TRBV10-3 and TRBJ2-1, with 8 bases lining up with TRBD2. The ends lost 3 bases at V and 7 bases at J; junction bases unmatched: 5. CDR1 and CDR2 (germline): ENHRY, SYGVKD. The CDR3 runs to 14 residues. DNA of the CDR3: TGTGCCATCAGTGACGGCCCGGGGGGGAATGAGCAGTTCTTC. Translation gives CAISDGPGGNEQFF.

The genes are TRBV19 and TRBJ2-3, with 7 bases lining up with TRBD1. The CDR3 loop spans 14 amino acids. Germline CDR1 and CDR2: LNHDA and SQIVND (reference sequence). V lost 7 bases and J lost 2; bases outside the gene matches: 6. CDR3 nucleotides: TGTGCCAGTACCCCCGACAGGGCCACAGATACGCAGTATTTT. Protein: CASTPDRATDTQYF. The full variable domain, completed using reference TRBV19 and TRBJ2-3, is DGGITQSPKYLFRKEGQNVTLSCEQNLNHDAMYWYRQDPGQGLRLIYYSQIVNDFQKGDIAEGYSVSREKKESFPLTVTSAQKNPTAFYLCASTPDRATDTQYFGPGTRLTVL.

Written as DNA, the CDR3 is TGTGCCAGCAGCCGGCCGGGTTCGAACACCGGGGAGCTGTTTTTT. Protein product: CASSRPGSNTGELFF. The rearrangement links TRBV7-6 to TRBJ2-2; D is uncertain. The germline gives CDR1 SGHVS, CDR2 FNYEAQ. The CDR3 has 15 residues. The V end was cut by 5 bases, the J end by 0 bases, with 10 bases between.

V is TRBV29-1 and J is TRBJ1-1; 10 bases fit TRBD1. The length of the CDR3 is 12 residues. Germline values: CDR1 SQVTM, CDR2 ANQGSEA. With V trimmed by 3 bases and J by 6 bases, 1 base remained unmatched. In DNA form, the CDR3 reads TGCAGCGTTGACGACAGGGGGCCTGAAGCTTTCTTT. This gives the protein CSVDDRGPEAFF.